This TCR beta chain was recorded in a study of blood T cell repertoires in COVID-19. Trimming removed 0 bases from V and 0 bases from J, with 8 bases in between. This CDR3 contains 15 residues. The germline gives CDR1 LNHNV, CDR2 YYDKDF (reference sequence). Data came from immunoSEQ multiplex PCR; TCRdb stores just in-frame clones and leaves some out. Of 150,000 to 200,000 clones listed, around 80% are singletons. J is TRBJ1-1 and V is TRBV15; the D gene is possibly TRBD1 (5 bases). The clonotype originates from an elderly woman with acute or convalescent COVID-19. The specimen was peripheral blood. CDR3 in amino acids: CATSREQGMNTEAFF. The CDR3 DNA follows: TGTGCCACCAGCAGAGAGCAGGGAATGAACACTGAAGCTTTCTTT.